The sample holds a few counts of the clone carrying this T cell receptor (beta chain). Antigen specificity is unknown. Its ends do not fully match the called genes, so a read error is possible. MiXCR, run by TCRdb on the 5' RACE reads, gives a single entry per CDR3 protein. The profile shows about 13,000 distinct CDR3 sequences, approximately 4.8% of them singletons. This specimen belongs to a study of spatial heterogeneity in lung cancer. Study results and caveats: In tumors, expanded intratumoral alpha and beta TCR counts tracked mutation counts. Expanded TCRs classified as ubiquitous or regional were counted, and these counts tracked ubiquitous and regional nonsynonymous mutations, respectively.

Indicated time point: sample taken at primary tumor resection. 55 to 80 TRACERx patients with early, untreated non-small cell lung cancer donated samples. Sequencing was performed on whole RNA extracted from tumor and nontumor lung tissue, or from frozen PBMC, and the material was left unsorted. The germline V gene has CDR1 SSHAT and CDR2 FNYEAQ (reference sequence). The CDR3 length is 15 residues. The receptor was isolated from a male donor with early-stage non-small cell lung cancer. The genes are TRBV7-7 and TRBJ2-1, with a tentative D call TRBD2 (5 bases). Sequenced material: lung tumor tissue, taken at surgery. The CDR3: CASSLTGSSYNEQFF. The CDR3 DNA is TGTGCTAGCAGCCTCACGGGAAGCTCCTACAATGAGCAGTTCTTC.